The 8 T cell receptor beta chains in this list originate from one sample, sequenced in a study of response to subunit inactivated influenza vaccine. TCRdb analysed the RT-PCR reads with MiXCR anew, one entry per CDR3 protein. Of more than 450,000 distinct CDR3 sequences listed, over 9.5% are singletons. The material sequenced was PBMCs from blood, taken on the day of vaccination. These receptor sequences come from a man aged 50 to 60 who received an inactivated influenza vaccine.

This clonotype has more than one count but fewer than ten. V is TRBV5-1 and J is TRBJ2-2; TRBD2 matches 9 bases. This CDR3 is 15 amino acids long. Germline loops: CDR1 SGHRS, CDR2 YFSETQ. After removal of 5 bases from V and 6 bases from J, the junction contained 8 bases not matched to a gene. Here the CDR3 DNA reads TGCGCCAGCAGTTCGCGGGAGGGCCTCCCCGGGGAGCTGTTTTTT. Translating it yields CASSSREGLPGELFF.

This clonotype was detected only a few times. This chain joins TRBV12-5 and TRBJ2-1; 9 nucleotides match TRBD2. CDR3 size: 17 residues. CDR1 LGHNT and CDR2 FRNRAP come from the germline V gene. Trimming cost V 1 base and J 5 bases; bases outside gene matches: 9. The CDR3 loop reads CASGLGKGAGGNNEQFF. The CDR3 bases are TGTGCTAGTGGTTTGGGAAAGGGAGCGGGAGGCAACAATGAGCAGTTCTTC.

The chain combines TRBV11-3 with TRBJ2-1; D may be TRBD1 or TRBD2 (5 bases each). The length of the CDR3 is 12 residues. Germline CDR1 is SGHNT and CDR2 is YENEEA. The ends were cut back, 1 base at V and 12 bases at J, with 10 bases in the middle. The CDR3 DNA sequence: TGTGCCAGCAGCTTAGGGGGGACGTCGCAGTTCTTC. It translates to CASSLGGTSQFF.

The gene calls are TRBV18 and TRBJ2-7; TRBD1 agrees at 7 bases. This CDR3 region has 14 residues. V gave up 3 bases and J gave up 3 bases; unmatched junction bases: 5. Per germline, CDR1 KGHSH and CDR2 LQKENI. In DNA form, the CDR3 reads TGTGCCAGCTCACCGGCAGGGGGTAACTACGAGCAGTACTTC. As protein: CASSPAGGNYEQYF. The variable domain in full, with the rest retrieved from reference TRBV18 and TRBJ2-7, is NAGVMQNPRHLVRRRGQEARLRCSPMKGHSHVYWYRQLPEEGLKFMVYLQKENIIDESGMPKERFSAEFPKEGPSILRIQQVVRGDSAAYFCASSPAGGNYEQYFGPGTRLTVT.

This clonotype was detected a few times. The chain employs TRBV11-2 and TRBJ2-3; tentatively, D is TRBD1 (6 bases). The CDR3 sequence is 17 residues long. V was trimmed by 0 bases and J by 0 bases, leaving 13 bases between them. Germline V gene lookup returns CDR1 SGHAT and CDR2 FQNNGV. This chain's CDR3 is CASSLDLGHPSTDTQYF. The CDR3 DNA reads as TGTGCCAGCAGCTTAGATCTGGGACACCCGAGCACAGATACGCAGTATTTT.

The chain has TRBV5-1 and TRBJ1-3, with a tentative D call TRBD1 (6 bases). The germline gives CDR1 SGHRS, CDR2 YFSETQ. The CDR3 has 16 residues. Trimming cost V 0 bases and J 0 bases, with 10 bases left between them. In DNA, the CDR3 is TGCGCCAGCAGCTTGGCTGGGGGCAACTCTGGAAACACCATATATTTT. Translation: CASSLAGGNSGNTIYF. The full variable domain, rest sourced from reference TRBV5-1 and TRBJ1-3, is KAGVTQTPRYLIKTRGQQVTLSCSPISGHRSVSWYQQTPGQGLQFLFEYFSETQRNKGNFPGRFSGRQFSNSRSEMNVSTLELGDSALYLCASSLAGGNSGNTIYFGEGSWLTVV.

This clonotype was counted only a few times. The rearrangement links TRBV28 to TRBJ2-1; D call uncertain. The CDR3 runs to 15 residues. Trimming took 6 bases from V and 2 from J, leaving 14 bases between them. CDR1 and CDR2 from the germline V gene are MDHEN and SYDVKM. This CDR3 reads CASSLGFRTYNEQFF. The CDR3 DNA is TGTGCCAGCAGCCTAGGGTTTCGGACCTACAATGAGCAGTTCTTC.

This chain connects TRBV20-1 to TRBJ1-5; tentatively, D is TRBD1 (6 bases). V lost 0 bases, J lost 3 bases, and 15 bases lay in between. The CDR3 is made up of 16 amino acids. Germline values: CDR1 DFQATT, CDR2 SNEGSKA (reference sequence). CDR3 sequence reads: CSARDPGRGNNQPQHF. CDR3 DNA sequence: TGCAGTGCTAGAGATCCGGGCAGGGGCAACAATCAGCCCCAGCATTTT.